These 25 T cell receptor beta chains share one sample of origin, sequenced in a study of response to subunit inactivated influenza vaccine. TCRdb called the RT-PCR reads again in MiXCR, with one record for every CDR3 protein. Of over 750,000 distinct CDR3 sequences listed, about 20% are singletons. This material consisted of PBMCs from blood, taken roughly 5 days after vaccination. These receptors were taken from a man aged 50 to 60 who received an inactivated influenza vaccine.

This clonotype turned up a few times. The chain has TRBV4-3 and TRBJ2-1; D gene ambiguous. Between the trimmed V and J ends, which lost 0 bases and 13 bases, there was a span of 13 bases. The CDR3 extends over 13 amino acids. Germline loops: CDR1 LGHNA, CDR2 YSLEER. CDR3 sequence (DNA): TGCGCCAGCAGCCAAGATCGCGGTTTGGAACAGTTCTTC. This gives the protein CASSQDRGLEQFF.

This chain links TRBV4-2 with TRBJ2-7, with 8 bases fitting TRBD1. CDR1 LGHNA and CDR2 YNFKEQ come from the germline V gene. After removal of 1 base from V and 2 bases from J, the junction contained 4 bases not matched to a gene. This CDR3 spans 15 amino acids. CDR3 nucleotide sequence: TGTGCCAGCAGCCAAGGCGACAGGGGTACCTACGAGCAGTACTTC. This encodes CASSQGDRGTYEQYF.

This chain uses TRBV28 with TRBJ2-7; tentatively, D is TRBD1 (6 bases). Germline assignment: CDR1 MDHEN and CDR2 SYDVKM. The CDR3 totals 13 residues. Trimming left V 5 bases short and J 3 bases short, with 11 bases between. This CDR3 reads CASSLQGIYEQYF. In DNA form, the CDR3 reads TGTGCCAGCAGTCTACAGGGTATCTACGAGCAGTACTTC.

The rearrangement joins TRBV20-1 to TRBJ2-7; D is tentatively TRBD1 or TRBD2 (5 bases each). Germline CDR1 and CDR2: DFQATT and SNEGSKA (reference sequence). The CDR3 runs 14 residues. Trimming pared 4 bases from V and 4 bases from J, leaving 17 bases between. The CDR3: CSAMKLRGGYEQYF. CDR3 DNA: TGCAGTGCTATGAAATTGAGGGGCGGTTACGAGCAGTACTTC.

This chain uses TRBV6-1 with TRBJ2-1; 10 bases fit TRBD2. Germline values: CDR1 MNHNS, CDR2 SASEGT. V shed 6 bases and J 6 bases; nucleotides not matched to a gene: 8. The CDR3 has 15 amino acids. This chain's CDR3 is CASRASGGSGNEQFF. For the CDR3, the DNA is TGTGCCAGCAGAGCTAGCGGGGGTTCGGGCAATGAGCAGTTCTTC.

The CDR3 region has the DNA TGTGCCAGCAGCGCAACCCAGGGGGCTGTCTCTGTAGGGGAGACCCAGTACTTC. Translating it yields CASSATQGAVSVGETQYF. The V call is TRBV9, the J call TRBJ2-5, with 8 positions matching TRBD1. The length of the CDR3 is 18 residues. Germline V CDR1 and CDR2: SGDLS, YYNGEE. The V and J ends lost 3 bases and 5 bases, in that order; junction bases with no gene match: 18.

The chain recombines TRBV20-1 with TRBJ2-7; 14 bases are a match to TRBD2. In germline, CDR1 is DFQATT, CDR2 SNEGSKA (reference sequence). Trimming cost V 3 bases and J 5 bases; bases outside gene matches: 3. CDR3 length: 14 residues. The CDR3 region is CSARWTSGGNEQYF. DNA for the CDR3: TGCAGTGCTAGGTGGACTAGCGGGGGGAACGAGCAGTACTTC.

The J gene is TRBJ1-5, the V gene TRBV2; D is uncertain. The CDR3 runs 15 residues. V was clipped by 1 base and J by 5 bases, with 12 bases between them. CDR1 and CDR2 from the germline V gene are SNHLY and FYNNEI. As DNA, the CDR3 is TGTGCCAGCAGTGAAGGGCAGCTCCGCGATCAGCCCCAGCATTTT. This sequence encodes CASSEGQLRDQPQHF.

This clonotype was counted a few times. The chain joins TRBV4-2 to TRBJ1-5, with a possible D match to TRBD1 (6 bases). Trimming removed 1 base from V and 7 bases from J, with 32 bases in between. Germline assignment: CDR1 LGHNA and CDR2 YNFKEQ. The CDR3 loop spans 21 amino acids. The CDR3 reads CASSQVTMAMGTLVPVQPQHF. In DNA, the CDR3 is TGTGCCAGCAGCCAAGTCACCATGGCGATGGGGACACTAGTACCAGTCCAGCCCCAGCATTTT.

The chain recombines TRBV28 with TRBJ2-3; TRBD1 is a possible D gene (6 bases). Germline V gives CDR1 MDHEN, CDR2 SYDVKM. The CDR3 has 13 amino acids. V dropped 4 bases and J dropped 5 bases, with 10 bases sitting between them. CDR3 protein: CASSSATGDTQYF. CDR3 DNA: TGTGCCAGCAGTTCGGCGACAGGAGATACGCAGTATTTT.

In its sample, this clonotype was seen a few times. This sequence joins TRBV10-1 and TRBJ1-4; D is uncertain. The V end was cut by 10 bases, the J end by 6 bases, with 18 bases between. CDR3 length: 14 amino acids. From germline, CDR1 is WNHNN and CDR2 SYGVQD (reference sequence). CDR3 bases: TGCGCCACTAACCACAGCGCATATTATGAAAAACTGTTTTTT. It codes for CATNHSAYYEKLFF.

V is TRBV5-1 and J is TRBJ2-7, with 9 bases lining up with TRBD1. The germline V gene has CDR1 SGHRS and CDR2 YFSETQ. After removal of 4 bases from V and 6 bases from J, the junction contained 8 bases not matched to a gene. This CDR3 comprises 14 residues. The CDR3 is CASSPGQGGSEQYF. The DNA of the CDR3 is TGCGCCAGCAGCCCGGGACAGGGAGGTAGCGAGCAGTACTTC.

About this clonotype: A read error may explain this, as a much larger clone is one base away. The J gene is TRBJ2-7, the V gene TRBV12-3 or TRBV12-4; TRBD1 is a possible D gene (7 bases). The CDR3 has 15 residues. CDR3 sequence: CAISLRGQKREEQYF. The CDR3 nucleotides are TGTGCCATCAGTTTAAGGGGACAGAAACGGGAGGAGCAGTACTTC.

The V call is TRBV12-3 or TRBV12-4, the J call TRBJ1-4; D remains unclear. This CDR3 has 13 residues. The V and J ends lost 3 bases and 8 bases respectively, with 10 bases between them. The CDR3 loop is CASSFLEGEKLFF. DNA for the CDR3: TGTGCCAGCAGTTTTCTTGAGGGAGAAAAACTGTTTTTT.

The sample holds a few counts of this clonotype. This sequence joins TRBV29-1 and TRBJ1-5; D is unclear. CDR1 SQVTM and CDR2 ANQGSEA come from the germline V gene. This CDR3 comprises 13 residues. CDR3 sequence reads: CSAIQELNQPQHF. The DNA for the CDR3 is TGCAGTGCCATACAAGAGCTCAATCAGCCCCAGCATTTT.

There are a few counts of this clonotype. CDR3 loop: CASSQVGGVDTQYF. CDR3 nucleotide sequence: TGCGCCAGCAGCCAAGTGGGGGGGGTGGATACGCAGTATTTT. The chain links TRBV4-1 to TRBJ2-3; TRBD2 matches 7 bases. Unmatched junction bases numbered 4, after V lost 1 base and J lost 6 bases. Germline V gene data show CDR1 as MGHRA and CDR2 as YSYEKL. This CDR3 region has 14 residues.

Ten or more counts support this clonotype. The chain combines TRBV25-1 with TRBJ2-7, with 11 bases that match TRBD1. J lost 4 bases, V lost 6 bases, and 5 bases had no gene match. The germline V gene has CDR1 MGHDK and CDR2 SYGVNS. The CDR3 spans 14 residues. This CDR3 reads CASSTGTGGYEQYF. As DNA, the CDR3 is TGTGCCAGCAGCACCGGGACAGGGGGTTACGAGCAGTACTTC.

The V call is TRBV7-2, the J call TRBJ2-7, with D perhaps matching TRBD1 (6 bases). The germline V and J ends were trimmed by 5 bases and 3 bases, with 17 bases remaining between them. The germline gives CDR1 SGHTA, CDR2 FQGNSA. The CDR3 is made up of 15 amino acids. Here the CDR3 reads CASSDPLDSLYEQYF. CDR3 in DNA: TGTGCCAGCAGCGATCCTTTGGACAGCCTCTACGAGCAGTACTTC.

In its sample, this clonotype was seen a few times. This chain connects TRBV20-1 to TRBJ2-1; possible D gene TRBD1, 6 bases. The length of the CDR3 is 15 residues. V was clipped by 5 bases and J by 6 bases, with 20 bases between them. CDR1 is DFQATT, CDR2 SNEGSKA, per germline (reference sequence). The CDR3 nucleotides are TGCAGTGCTCATAAACAGGGAGTTGTTGGCAATGAGCAGTTCTTC. Its protein product is CSAHKQGVVGNEQFF.

This clonotype was detected a few times. V gene TRBV4-2 combines with J gene TRBJ2-5, with TRBD1 identical over 7 bases. The length of the CDR3 is 15 residues. The germline CDR1 and CDR2 sequences are LGHNA and YNFKEQ. Trimming at V came to 3 bases and at J to 4 bases, leaving 8 bases not matched to a gene. The DNA for the CDR3 is TGTGCCAGCAGCCATGCAAAGCCAGGGGGAGAGACCCAGTACTTC. Translating it yields CASSHAKPGGETQYF.

This clonotype was counted only a few times. This chain connects TRBV20-1 to TRBJ2-1; 10 positions agree with TRBD2. Germline V CDR1 and CDR2: DFQATT, SNEGSKA (reference sequence). The V segment lost 6 bases and the J segment 7 bases; nucleotides outside the gene matches: 9. This CDR3 comprises 14 residues. The CDR3 nucleotides read TGCAGTGCCAATGACGGGACTAGCGTTAATGAGCAGTTCTTC. Residues: CSANDGTSVNEQFF.

This clonotype was detected ten times or more. This chain links TRBV12-3 or TRBV12-4 with TRBJ2-1; maybe TRBD2 (5 bases). Trimming pared 3 bases from V and 6 bases from J, leaving 18 bases between. This CDR3 has 16 residues. This chain's CDR3 is CASSLTSGATGNEQFF. The CDR3 DNA sequence: TGTGCCAGCAGTTTGACGAGCGGCGCTACGGGCAATGAGCAGTTCTTC.

The gene calls are TRBV16 and TRBJ2-5; maybe TRBD2 (5 bases). There are 16 residues in the CDR3. V gave up 5 bases and J gave up 4 bases, with 20 bases separating them. Germline values: CDR1 KGHSY, CDR2 FQNENV. In nucleotides, the CDR3 is TGTGCCAGCAGCGCCCCTCCGTTGCGGAGGCGAGAGACCCAGTACTTC. As protein: CASSAPPLRRRETQYF.

This clonotype was counted a few times. This chain links TRBV6-5 with TRBJ2-1; D unresolved. Between the trimmed V and J ends, which lost 8 bases and 10 bases, there was a span of 15 bases. This CDR3 spans 12 amino acids. The germline V gene has CDR1 MNHEY and CDR2 SVGAGI. The CDR3 spells CASLYRGLEQFF. The CDR3 nucleotides read TGTGCCAGCCTCTACAGAGGATTAGAGCAGTTCTTC.

Comment on this clonotype: The junction does not match germline at one end; this may be a read error. V usage is TRBV7-7 and J usage is TRBJ2-5; D assignment may be TRBD1 or TRBD2 (5 bases each). CDR1 and CDR2 (germline): SSHAT, FNYEAQ (reference sequence). CDR3 length: 13 amino acids. In nucleotides, the CDR3 is TGTGCTAGCAGCAGAGGGGACCAAGAGACCCAGTACTTC. It yields the protein CASSRGDQETQYF. Looking up the rest from reference TRBV7-7 and TRBJ2-5 gives the full variable domain: GAGVSQSPRYKVTKRGQDVTLRCDPISSHATLYWYQQALGQGPEFLTYFNYEAQPDKSGLPSDRFSAERPEGSISTLTIQRTEQRDSAMYRCASSRGDQETQYFGPGTRLLVL.